The entry that follows covers one T cell receptor (beta chain) sequence. TCRdb's copy holds only in-frame clones and misses some; the assay was immunoSEQ multiplex PCR. The table shows tens of thousands of clones, with roughly 89% occurring only once. The data stem from a study of control samples from healthy donors and cancer patients. Germline CDR1 is SGHRS and CDR2 is YFSETQ. The V segment lost 4 bases and the J segment 5 bases; nucleotides outside the gene matches: 7. This CDR3 has 15 amino acids. This sequence was found in a man aged 25-40 years in good health. Material: blood. This chain links TRBV5-1 with TRBJ2-5; 11 bases map to TRBD2. CDR3 loop: CASSTSGSGSETQYF. The CDR3 DNA sequence: TGCGCCAGCAGCACTAGCGGGAGCGGGAGTGAGACCCAGTACTTC.